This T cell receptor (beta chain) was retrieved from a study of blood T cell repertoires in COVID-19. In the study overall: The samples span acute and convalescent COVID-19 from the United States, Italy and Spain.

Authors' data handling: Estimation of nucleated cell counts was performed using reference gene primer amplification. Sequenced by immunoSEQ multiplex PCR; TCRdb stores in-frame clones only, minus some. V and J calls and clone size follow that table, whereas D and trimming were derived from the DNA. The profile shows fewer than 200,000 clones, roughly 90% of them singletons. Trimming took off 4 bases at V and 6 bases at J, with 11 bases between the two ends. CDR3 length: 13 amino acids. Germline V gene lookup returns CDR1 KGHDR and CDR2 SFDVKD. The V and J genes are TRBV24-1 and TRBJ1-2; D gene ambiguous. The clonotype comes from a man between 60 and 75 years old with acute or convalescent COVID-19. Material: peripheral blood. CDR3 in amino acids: CATSDLTVDGYTF. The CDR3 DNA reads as TGTGCCACCAGTGACTTGACGGTCGATGGCTACACCTTC.